A selection of T cell receptor beta chains follows, all from one sample in a study of cytomegalovirus exposure and HLA in healthy donors. The table came from immunoSEQ multiplex PCR; TCRdb's copy has only in-frame clones and leaves some out. The table shows about 250,000 clones, with under 90% occurring only once. Sequencing was done on a sample of PBMCs. These receptors all stem from a girl aged 2-10 years in good health and CMV-seronegative. The conserved cysteine and the conserved F or W are not part of the CDR3 here. Part of the rows lack a size; the others show once, few, many or a class for expanded clones.

cdr3_aa: ATSRDLAHEQY; clone_size: -; v_call: TRBV15; j_call: TRBJ2-7
cdr3_aa: ASSQRLRYEQY; clone_size: -; v_call: TRBV4-1; j_call: -
cdr3_aa: ASSYAQGGYEQY; clone_size: -; v_call: TRBV6-5; j_call: -
cdr3_aa: ASSPYSQGSQPQH; clone_size: -; v_call: TRBV21-1; j_call: TRBJ1-5
cdr3_aa: ASSLAGQGSEKLF; clone_size: -; v_call: TRBV5-5; j_call: TRBJ1-4
cdr3_aa: ASSPQLGDRVWDNEQF; clone_size: -; v_call: TRBV7-9; j_call: TRBJ2-1
cdr3_aa: ASSSRVRQGGRAEAF; clone_size: -; v_call: TRBV25-1; j_call: TRBJ1-1
cdr3_aa: ASSFGGQNNQPQH; clone_size: -; v_call: TRBV5-1; j_call: TRBJ1-5
cdr3_aa: ASSQEWGGATYEQY; clone_size: few; v_call: TRBV4-1; j_call: -
cdr3_aa: ASSYTGSGQPQH; clone_size: -; v_call: TRBV6-5; j_call: TRBJ1-5
cdr3_aa: ASSRGQGEDGYT; clone_size: -; v_call: TRBV6-1; j_call: TRBJ1-2
cdr3_aa: ASSLVGARMNTEAF; clone_size: few; v_call: TRBV5-5; j_call: TRBJ1-1
cdr3_aa: ASSYGLTAADTQY; clone_size: -; v_call: TRBV9; j_call: TRBJ2-3
cdr3_aa: ASSLGGRIAYEAF; clone_size: -; v_call: TRBV5-6; j_call: TRBJ1-1
cdr3_aa: ASSLGFREQHYNEQF; clone_size: -; v_call: TRBV11-2; j_call: TRBJ2-1
cdr3_aa: AWDRGQETQY; clone_size: -; v_call: TRBV30; j_call: TRBJ2-5
cdr3_aa: ASSSRVKETQY; clone_size: -; v_call: TRBV28; j_call: TRBJ2-5
cdr3_aa: ASSVAPSPSYEQY; clone_size: -; v_call: TRBV9; j_call: TRBJ2-7
cdr3_aa: SVEDLPRGAYNEQF; clone_size: -; v_call: TRBV29-1; j_call: TRBJ2-1
cdr3_aa: ASSLGDRGLLD; clone_size: -; v_call: TRBV28; j_call: TRBJ2-5
cdr3_aa: ASSLTRASHNPYEQY; clone_size: -; v_call: TRBV7-9; j_call: TRBJ2-7
cdr3_aa: ASSLGTANTEAF; clone_size: -; v_call: TRBV5-8; j_call: TRBJ1-1
cdr3_aa: ASSLGQVIAGELF; clone_size: -; v_call: TRBV5-1; j_call: TRBJ2-2
cdr3_aa: AIRIRYGPGQANTEAF; clone_size: -; v_call: TRBV10-3; j_call: TRBJ1-1
cdr3_aa: ASSSPRQGSSHQPQH; clone_size: -; v_call: TRBV28; j_call: TRBJ1-5
cdr3_aa: ASSLVLFRGAQGTQY; clone_size: -; v_call: TRBV7-7; j_call: TRBJ2-5
cdr3_aa: ASRSRDRAYEQY; clone_size: -; v_call: TRBV28; j_call: TRBJ2-7
cdr3_aa: ASRHRGIRPDTQY; clone_size: -; v_call: TRBV2; j_call: TRBJ2-3
cdr3_aa: ASRLKAGGVLHTQY; clone_size: -; v_call: TRBV7-2; j_call: TRBJ2-3
cdr3_aa: ASSRGVGNTDTQY; clone_size: -; v_call: TRBV7-8; j_call: TRBJ2-3
cdr3_aa: ASSLALAGGPTDTQY; clone_size: -; v_call: TRBV27; j_call: TRBJ2-3
cdr3_aa: ASRAPGTGAGNLQY; clone_size: -; v_call: TRBV7-9; j_call: TRBJ2-4
cdr3_aa: AWSARGDQPQH; clone_size: -; v_call: TRBV30; j_call: TRBJ1-5
cdr3_aa: ASSLDTGGDGYT; clone_size: -; v_call: TRBV28; j_call: TRBJ1-2
cdr3_aa: ASTAPSTDTQY; clone_size: -; v_call: TRBV5-1; j_call: TRBJ2-3
cdr3_aa: ASSPAGNYEQY; clone_size: -; v_call: TRBV11-2; j_call: -
cdr3_aa: ASTRARTSGSYEQY; clone_size: -; v_call: TRBV28; j_call: TRBJ2-7
cdr3_aa: ASSSGGTSGRYEQY; clone_size: -; v_call: TRBV7-9; j_call: TRBJ2-7
cdr3_aa: ASSPWTSGSYNEQF; clone_size: -; v_call: TRBV11-1; j_call: TRBJ2-1
cdr3_aa: TSSQDAATDTQY; clone_size: -; v_call: TRBV1; j_call: TRBJ2-3
cdr3_aa: ASSITRTGRTEAF; clone_size: -; v_call: TRBV6-5; j_call: TRBJ1-1
cdr3_aa: SVEERGSSYEQY; clone_size: -; v_call: TRBV29-1; j_call: TRBJ2-7
cdr3_aa: ASSLEADEQF; clone_size: -; v_call: TRBV5-1; j_call: TRBJ2-1
cdr3_aa: ASSLLQGVTGELF; clone_size: -; v_call: TRBV28; j_call: TRBJ2-2
cdr3_aa: ASSLVNWQGADGTEAF; clone_size: -; v_call: TRBV28; j_call: TRBJ1-1
cdr3_aa: ASSEQGTANEKLF; clone_size: -; v_call: TRBV2; j_call: TRBJ1-4
cdr3_aa: ASSPRWDRGLRPQH; clone_size: -; v_call: TRBV18; j_call: TRBJ1-5
cdr3_aa: ASSSQGIVTGNYEQY; clone_size: -; v_call: TRBV4-1; j_call: TRBJ2-7
cdr3_aa: ASSQRIGANYGYT; clone_size: -; v_call: TRBV14; j_call: TRBJ1-2
cdr3_aa: ASSRLDLNSPLH; clone_size: few; v_call: TRBV4-1; j_call: TRBJ1-6
cdr3_aa: ASSLRLAESSYEQY; clone_size: -; v_call: TRBV27; j_call: TRBJ2-7
cdr3_aa: ASSLTQGDYGYT; clone_size: -; v_call: TRBV5-1; j_call: TRBJ1-2
cdr3_aa: AISPGQIAF; clone_size: -; v_call: TRBV10-3; j_call: TRBJ1-1
cdr3_aa: AVFSGSVNEQF; clone_size: -; v_call: TRBV10-3; j_call: TRBJ2-1
cdr3_aa: ASSPLMNEQF; clone_size: -; v_call: TRBV28; j_call: TRBJ2-1
cdr3_aa: ASSLAWAADTQY; clone_size: -; v_call: TRBV5-4; j_call: TRBJ2-3
cdr3_aa: ASSEGLAGADTQY; clone_size: -; v_call: TRBV2; j_call: TRBJ2-3
cdr3_aa: ASSESSGLYQETQY; clone_size: -; v_call: TRBV10-1; j_call: TRBJ2-5